This passage covers 5 T cell receptor beta chains from one sample sequenced in a study of cytomegalovirus exposure and HLA in healthy donors. A multiplex PCR was run with 60 Vbeta primers and 13 Jbeta primers. Measured with immunoSEQ multiplex PCR; TCRdb has only the in-frame clones, and not every one. The table lists about 160,000 clones, around 72% of them singletons. The sequencing input was PBMCs. The receptors originated from a man aged 35 to 55 in good health and CMV-seropositive.

The V and J genes are TRBV6-4 and TRBJ1-5; TRBD1 is a possible D gene (5 bases). V shed 2 bases and J shed 5 bases, with 10 bases lying between them. The germline gives CDR1 MRHNA, CDR2 SNTAGT. This CDR3 has 14 residues. The chain's CDR3 is CASSDPGMDQPQHF. The CDR3, as DNA: TGTGCCAGCAGTGACCCAGGGATGGATCAGCCCCAGCATTTT.

This clone has a single count. V usage is TRBV7-9 and J usage is TRBJ1-2; D unresolved. V lost 1 base and J lost 10, with 16 bases in between. Germline lookup yields CDR1 SEHNR and CDR2 FQNEAQ (reference sequence). The CDR3 consists of 14 residues. The CDR3 DNA sequence: TGTGCCAGCAGCTTAGGAGGGTCAGATGCGTCCTACACCTTC. It yields the protein CASSLGGSDASYTF.

This chain joins TRBV7-2 and TRBJ2-7, with a possible D match to TRBD1 (5 bases). Germline V gene data show CDR1 as SGHTA and CDR2 as FQGNSA. Trimming shortened V by 0 bases and J by 2 bases, and 11 bases separated the two germline ends. This CDR3 is 15 amino acids long. CDR3 DNA: TGTGCCAGCAGCTTAGCACAGGCCGGCGCCTACGAGCAGTACTTC. Its protein product is CASSLAQAGAYEQYF.

The J gene is TRBJ1-6, the V gene TRBV30, with a possible D match to TRBD1 (5 bases). This CDR3 spans 17 amino acids. Germline V lookup: CDR1 GTSNPN, CDR2 SVGIG (reference sequence). V was shortened by 3 bases and J by 0 bases, with 15 bases between the two germline ends. CDR3 coding DNA: TGTGCCTGGAGGGGGGGGACCTTGAGCTCCTATAATTCACCCCTCCACTTT. Protein: CAWRGGTLSSYNSPLHF.

CDR3 loop: CASGPSGANTGELFF. The CDR3 DNA sequence: TGCGCCAGCGGACCTAGCGGCGCGAACACCGGGGAGCTGTTTTTT. The J gene is TRBJ2-2, the V gene TRBV5-1; 7 nucleotides match TRBD2. The junction had 6 bases not matched to a gene; V was cut back by 7 bases and J by 0 bases. The germline gives CDR1 SGHRS, CDR2 YFSETQ. The CDR3 runs to 15 residues.